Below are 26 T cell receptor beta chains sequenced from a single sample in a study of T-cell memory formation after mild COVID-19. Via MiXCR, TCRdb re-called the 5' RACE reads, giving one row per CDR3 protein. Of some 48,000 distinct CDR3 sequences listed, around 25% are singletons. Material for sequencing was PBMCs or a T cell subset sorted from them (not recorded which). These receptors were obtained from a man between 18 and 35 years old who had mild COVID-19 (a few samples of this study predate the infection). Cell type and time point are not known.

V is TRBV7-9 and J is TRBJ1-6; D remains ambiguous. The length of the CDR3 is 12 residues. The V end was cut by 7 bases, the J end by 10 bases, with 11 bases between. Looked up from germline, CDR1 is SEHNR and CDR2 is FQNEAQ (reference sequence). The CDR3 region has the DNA TGTGCCAGCACCAACACCGGCTCACCCCTCCACTTT. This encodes CASTNTGSPLHF.

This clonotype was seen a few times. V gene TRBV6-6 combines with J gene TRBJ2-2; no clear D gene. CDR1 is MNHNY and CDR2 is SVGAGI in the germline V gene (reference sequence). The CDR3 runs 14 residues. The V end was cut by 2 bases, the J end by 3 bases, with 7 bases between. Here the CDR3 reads CASSYTSDTGELFF. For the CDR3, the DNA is TGTGCCAGCAGTTACACGTCGGACACCGGGGAGCTGTTTTTT.

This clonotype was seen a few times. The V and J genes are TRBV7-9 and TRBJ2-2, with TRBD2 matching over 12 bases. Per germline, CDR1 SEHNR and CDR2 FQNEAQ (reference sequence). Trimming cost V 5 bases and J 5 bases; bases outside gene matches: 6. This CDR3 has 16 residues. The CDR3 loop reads CASSPRTSGATGELFF. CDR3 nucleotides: TGTGCCAGCAGCCCTCGGACTAGCGGGGCGACCGGGGAGCTGTTTTTT.

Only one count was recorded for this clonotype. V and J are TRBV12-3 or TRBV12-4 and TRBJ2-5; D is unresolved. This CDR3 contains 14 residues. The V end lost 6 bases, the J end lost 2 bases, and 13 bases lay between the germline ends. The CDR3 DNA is TGTGCCAGCAGCCTAACGGAGATACAAGAGACCCAGTACTTC. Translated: CASSLTEIQETQYF.

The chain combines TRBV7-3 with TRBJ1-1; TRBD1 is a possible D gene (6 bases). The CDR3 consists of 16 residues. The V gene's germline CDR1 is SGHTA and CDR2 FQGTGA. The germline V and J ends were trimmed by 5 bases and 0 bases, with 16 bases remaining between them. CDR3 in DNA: TGTGCCAGCAGCCTTACGGGGGCTTCCCTGAACACTGAAGCTTTCTTT. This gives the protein CASSLTGASLNTEAFF.

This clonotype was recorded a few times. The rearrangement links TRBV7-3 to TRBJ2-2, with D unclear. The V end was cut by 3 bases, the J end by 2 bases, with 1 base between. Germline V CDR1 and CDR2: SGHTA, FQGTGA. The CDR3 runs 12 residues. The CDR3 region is CASSFNTGELFF. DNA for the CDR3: TGTGCCAGCAGCTTTAACACCGGGGAGCTGTTTTTT.

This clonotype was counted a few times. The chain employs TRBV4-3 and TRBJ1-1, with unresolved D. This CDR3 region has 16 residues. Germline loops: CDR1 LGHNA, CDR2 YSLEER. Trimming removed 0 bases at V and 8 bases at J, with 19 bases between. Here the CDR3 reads CASSQEASTAPTEAFF. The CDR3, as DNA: TGCGCCAGCAGCCAAGAAGCCTCGACGGCCCCCACGGAAGCTTTCTTT.

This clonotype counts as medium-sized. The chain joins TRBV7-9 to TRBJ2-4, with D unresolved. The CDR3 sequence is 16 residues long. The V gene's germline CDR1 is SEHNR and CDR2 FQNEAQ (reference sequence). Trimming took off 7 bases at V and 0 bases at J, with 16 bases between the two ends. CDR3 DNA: TGTGCCAGCACCCCTCCAGAGGAACTAGCCAAAAACATTCAGTACTTC. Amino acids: CASTPPEELAKNIQYF.

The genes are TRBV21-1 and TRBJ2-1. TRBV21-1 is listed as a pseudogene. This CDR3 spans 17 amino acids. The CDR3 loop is CASSKVWESCSYNEQFF. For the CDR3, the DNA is TGTGCCAGCAGCAAAGTGTGGGAAAGTTGCTCCTACAATGAGCAGTTCTTC.

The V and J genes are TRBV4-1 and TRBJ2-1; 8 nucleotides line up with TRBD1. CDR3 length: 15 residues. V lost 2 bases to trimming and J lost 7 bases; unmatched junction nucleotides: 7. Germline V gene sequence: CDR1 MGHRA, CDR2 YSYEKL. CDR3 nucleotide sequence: TGCGCCAGCAGCCAAAGAAAAGACAGGGGAAATGAGCAGTTCTTC. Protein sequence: CASSQRKDRGNEQFF.

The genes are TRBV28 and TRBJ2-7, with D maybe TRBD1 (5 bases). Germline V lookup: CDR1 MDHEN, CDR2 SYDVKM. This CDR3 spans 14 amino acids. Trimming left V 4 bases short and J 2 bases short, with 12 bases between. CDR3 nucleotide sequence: TGTGCCAGCAGTTCGACCGCAGGGACCTACGAGCAGTACGTC. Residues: CASSSTAGTYEQYV.

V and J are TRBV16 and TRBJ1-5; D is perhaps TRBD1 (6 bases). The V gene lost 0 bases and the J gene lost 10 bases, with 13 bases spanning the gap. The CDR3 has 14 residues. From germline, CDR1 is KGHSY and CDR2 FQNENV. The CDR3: CASSQSPGGYPQHF. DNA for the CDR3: TGTGCCAGCAGCCAATCGCCGGGGGGCTATCCCCAGCATTTT.

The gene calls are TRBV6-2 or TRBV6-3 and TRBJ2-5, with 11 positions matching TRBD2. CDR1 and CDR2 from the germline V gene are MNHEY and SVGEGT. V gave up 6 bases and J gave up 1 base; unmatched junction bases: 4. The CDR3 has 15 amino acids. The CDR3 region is CASRLAGALQETQYF. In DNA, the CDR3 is TGTGCCAGCAGACTAGCGGGGGCCCTCCAAGAGACCCAGTACTTC.

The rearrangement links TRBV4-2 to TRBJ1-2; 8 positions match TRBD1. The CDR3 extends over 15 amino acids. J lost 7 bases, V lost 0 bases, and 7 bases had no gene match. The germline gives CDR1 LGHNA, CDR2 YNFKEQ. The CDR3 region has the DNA TGTGCCAGCAGCCAAGATCTTTGGACAGGGCTTGGCTACACCTTC. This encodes CASSQDLWTGLGYTF.

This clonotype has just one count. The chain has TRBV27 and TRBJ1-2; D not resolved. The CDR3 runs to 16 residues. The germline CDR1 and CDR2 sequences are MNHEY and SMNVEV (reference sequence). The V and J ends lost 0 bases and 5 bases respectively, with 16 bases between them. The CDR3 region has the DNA TGTGCCAGCAGTTTATCCCGGGGAGGACTAAATTATGGCTACACCTTC. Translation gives CASSLSRGGLNYGYTF.

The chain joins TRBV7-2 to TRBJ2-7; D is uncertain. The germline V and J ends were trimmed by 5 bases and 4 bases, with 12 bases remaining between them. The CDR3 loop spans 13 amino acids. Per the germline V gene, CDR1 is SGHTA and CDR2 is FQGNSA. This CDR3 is CASSPYIGYEQYV. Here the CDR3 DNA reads TGTGCCAGCAGCCCATACATTGGGTACGAGCAGTACGTC.

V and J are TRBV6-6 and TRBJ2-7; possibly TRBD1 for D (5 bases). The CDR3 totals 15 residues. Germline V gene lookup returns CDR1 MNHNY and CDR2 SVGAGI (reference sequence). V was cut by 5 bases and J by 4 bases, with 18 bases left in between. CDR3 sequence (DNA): TGTGCCAGCAGTACCCAGGGCCAGAGAGCTTACGAGCAGTACGTC. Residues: CASSTQGQRAYEQYV.

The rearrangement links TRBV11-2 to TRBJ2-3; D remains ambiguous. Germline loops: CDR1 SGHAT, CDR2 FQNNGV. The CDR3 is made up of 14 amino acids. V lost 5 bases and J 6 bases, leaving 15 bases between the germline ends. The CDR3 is CASSPMGKGDTQYF. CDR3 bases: TGTGCCAGCAGCCCAATGGGCAAGGGCGATACGCAGTATTTT.

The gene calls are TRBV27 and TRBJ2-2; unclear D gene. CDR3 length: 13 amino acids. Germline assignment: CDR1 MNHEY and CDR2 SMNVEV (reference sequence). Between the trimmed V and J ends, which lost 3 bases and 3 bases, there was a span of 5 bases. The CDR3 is CASSFPYTGELFF. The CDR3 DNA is TGTGCCAGCAGTTTTCCCTACACCGGGGAGCTGTTTTTT.

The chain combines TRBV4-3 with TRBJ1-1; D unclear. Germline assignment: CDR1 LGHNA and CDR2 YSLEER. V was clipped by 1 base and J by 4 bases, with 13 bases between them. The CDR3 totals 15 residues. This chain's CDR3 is CASSQVSGKGTEAFF. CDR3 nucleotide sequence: TGCGCCAGCAGCCAAGTTTCGGGGAAAGGCACTGAAGCTTTCTTT.

This CDR3 reads CASSRDHYEQYF. The DNA for the CDR3 is TGTGCCAGCAGCCGGGACCACTACGAGCAGTACTTC. This rearrangement joins TRBV12-3 or TRBV12-4 to TRBJ2-7; D is possibly TRBD1 or TRBD2 (5 bases each). V lost 6 bases and J lost 3, with 9 bases in between. The CDR3 has 12 amino acids.

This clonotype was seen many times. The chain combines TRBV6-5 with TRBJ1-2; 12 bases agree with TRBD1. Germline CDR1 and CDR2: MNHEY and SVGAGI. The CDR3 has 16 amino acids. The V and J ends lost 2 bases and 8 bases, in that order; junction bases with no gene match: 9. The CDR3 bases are TGTGCCAGCAGTTACGAGTGGGACAGGGGGCTGGGCGGCTACACCTTC. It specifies CASSYEWDRGLGGYTF.

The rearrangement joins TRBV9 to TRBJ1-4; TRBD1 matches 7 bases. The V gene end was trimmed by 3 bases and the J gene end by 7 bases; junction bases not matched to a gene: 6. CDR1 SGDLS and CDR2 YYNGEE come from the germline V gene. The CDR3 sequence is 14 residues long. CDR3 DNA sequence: TGTGCCAGCAGCGGACAGGGAGGTGGTGAAAAACTGTTTTTT. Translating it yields CASSGQGGGEKLFF.

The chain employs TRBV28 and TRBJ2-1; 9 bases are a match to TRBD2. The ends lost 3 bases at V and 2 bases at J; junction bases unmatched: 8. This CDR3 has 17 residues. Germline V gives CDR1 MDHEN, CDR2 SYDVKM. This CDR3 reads CASSFGTSWRTYNEQFF. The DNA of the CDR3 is TGTGCCAGCAGTTTCGGGACTAGCTGGCGAACCTACAATGAGCAGTTCTTC.

The CDR3 sequence: CASSLDYEQYF. CDR3 bases: TGTGCCAGCAGCTTAGATTACGAGCAGTACTTC. The rearrangement uses TRBV7-9 and TRBJ2-7; D remains unclear. Germline values: CDR1 SEHNR, CDR2 FQNEAQ (reference sequence). The V gene lost 1 base and the J gene lost 4 bases, with 2 bases spanning the gap. The CDR3 is 11 amino acids.

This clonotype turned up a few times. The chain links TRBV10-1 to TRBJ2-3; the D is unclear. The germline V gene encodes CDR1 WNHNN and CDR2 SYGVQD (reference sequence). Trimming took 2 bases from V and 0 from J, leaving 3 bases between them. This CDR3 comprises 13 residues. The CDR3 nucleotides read TGCGCCAGCAGTGAGCAAAGCACAGATACGCAGTATTTT. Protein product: CASSEQSTDTQYF.